This T cell receptor beta chain originates from a study of blood T cell repertoires in COVID-19. Study information: The study drew acute and convalescent COVID-19 samples from the United States, Italy and Spain. The analysed material was cDNA or gDNA that came from T cells, B-cell-depleted T cells, or PBMCs.

Patients of the Seattle cohort, enrolled during active infection, were followed longitudinally. Germline V gene lookup returns CDR1 SGHRS and CDR2 YFSETQ. The V end was cut by 5 bases, the J end by 4 bases, with 19 bases between. The CDR3 is 15 residues long. This clone was seen a single time. Original handling: Estimated nucleated cell counts came from reference gene primer amplification. Method: immunoSEQ multiplex PCR; TCRdb's copy keeps in-frame clones and lacks some. V, J and clone size derive from that table, while D and trimming were established from the DNA sequence. The repertoire holds some 520,000 clones, with roughly 89% as singletons.

This chain links TRBV5-1 with TRBJ2-7, with a weak D call TRBD1 (6 bases). Sample: peripheral blood. The source is a man aged 18-30 years with COVID-19, enrolled during active disease. CDR3 DNA sequence: TGCGCCAGCAGTCGAGGGGGACAATCGCGATACGAGCAGTACTTC. Protein sequence: CASSRGGQSRYEQYF.